This T cell receptor (beta chain) emerged from a study of CD8 T cells in Susac syndrome. V lost 3 bases to trimming and J lost 6 bases, with 17 bases between them. CDR3 size: 16 residues. TCR beta sequences were obtained from blood CD8+ and CD4+ T cells. The RNA input was about 0.5 to 1 ug, and it was reverse transcribed with random hexamers. Each CDR3 protein gets one entry after TCRdb re-called the immunoSEQ multiplex PCR reads with MiXCR. This table has 190,000 or so distinct CDR3 sequences, about 95% appearing once. The rearrangement links TRBV12-3 or TRBV12-4 to TRBJ2-2, with D perhaps being TRBD1 or TRBD2 (5 bases each). The TCR originated in a human donor with multiple sclerosis. The sample comprised CD4+ T cells from PBMCs. CDR3 sequence reads: CASSFPWGWDSGELFF. DNA for the CDR3: TGTGCCAGCAGTTTCCCTTGGGGGTGGGATTCCGGGGAGCTGTTTTTT.